These T cell receptor beta chains were read from a single sample in a study of T-cell reconstitution after alpha-beta-depleted transplantation in children. TCRdb reprocessed the PCR reads with MiXCR, giving one entry per CDR3 protein. The sample yields 500,000 to 650,000 distinct CDR3 sequences, roughly 10% seen once. The starting material was PBMCs, mostly from graft donor cells, obtained 180 days after TCRalphabeta/CD19-depleted stem cell transplant. Source of these receptors: a female patient aged 2-10 years who had a stem cell transplant for aplastic anemia, so the T cells may come from the graft donor. The conserved cysteine and the conserved F or W are not part of the CDR3 here. The order of the fields is V gene, D gene, J gene, CDR3 protein. D genes are given only for firm matches.

>TRBV7-8|NA|TRBJ2-1
ASSFSRGYNEQF
>TRBV4-2|TRBD2|TRBJ2-1
ASTIYRHSGRAPYSSYNEQF
>TRBV20-1|NA|TRBJ2-5
SASFPQGRETQY
>TRBV20-1|NA|TRBJ2-1
SARRAEVNEQF
>TRBV20-1|NA|TRBJ1-4
SARPTGRNEKLF
>TRBV25-1|TRBD1|TRBJ2-2
ASSGRDRDNGELF
>TRBV4-3|NA|TRBJ1-4
ASSPRGQVDEKLF
>TRBV18|TRBD2|TRBJ2-1
ASSRRTSGRGYNEQF
>TRBV6-1|TRBD1|TRBJ1-2
ASSGTGANYGYT
>TRBV12-3/TRBV12-4|NA|TRBJ1-2
ASSLAERVGYT
>TRBV28|NA|TRBJ1-1
ASSYSQMITEAF
>TRBV28|TRBD2|TRBJ2-1
ASSLNFQPGTSGDNEQF
>TRBV13|TRBD2|TRBJ2-7
ASSLAPSGRAAEQY
>TRBV7-6|TRBD1|TRBJ2-7
ASSVGTGVPYEQY
>TRBV29-1|TRBD2|TRBJ2-3
SATTLTSGVTDTQY
>TRBV12-3/TRBV12-4|NA|TRBJ1-3
ASSNTGSGNTIY
>TRBV21-1|NA|TRBJ2-7
ASSRSGQNSYEQY
>TRBV7-2|TRBD1|TRBJ2-1
ASSPDRVLYNEQF
>TRBV6-2/TRBV6-3|TRBD2|TRBJ2-3
ASSFTVGTSGNTDTQY
>TRBV2|TRBD1|TRBJ2-7
ASSELPGQGDYEQY
>TRBV3-1|NA|TRBJ1-4
ASSQDLLVTASNEKLF
>TRBV12-3/TRBV12-4|TRBD2|TRBJ2-3
ASSQLAGGRDTQY
>TRBV29-1|NA|TRBJ1-5
SATTGRGDQPQH
>TRBV29-1|TRBD1|TRBJ1-2
SVNHWTGNASGYT
>TRBV29-1|TRBD1|TRBJ1-2
SVGDRRKFVGYT
>TRBV7-9|NA|TRBJ2-1
ASSLGVGGYNEQF
>TRBV20-1|TRBD2|TRBJ2-2
SASPPSNLAGVRELF
>TRBV7-9|TRBD1|TRBJ1-1
ASSYRDREEAF
>TRBV4-2|TRBD1|TRBJ2-7
ASSHGQGDNEQY
>TRBV15|TRBD2|TRBJ2-1
ATSRSLGTSGSSYNEQF
>TRBV11-1|NA|TRBJ2-6
ASRTGISGANVLT
>TRBV5-1|NA|TRBJ2-5
ASSYGPTQETQY
>TRBV2|TRBD2|TRBJ2-1
ASRVAGGPYNEQF
>TRBV11-2|NA|TRBJ1-3
ASSYRSPWGGGSGNTIY
>TRBV5-6|TRBD1|TRBJ2-5
ASSSSTGNQETQC
>TRBV7-3|NA|TRBJ2-1
ASSLMFGSYNEQF
>TRBV5-1|NA|TRBJ2-1
ASSLYQERNEQF
>TRBV7-3|NA|TRBJ2-3
ASSLVGGRGMSDTQY
>TRBV7-9|TRBD1|TRBJ2-7
ASSFPTGGHEQY
>TRBV28|NA|TRBJ2-7
ASSPGYNPPGQY
>TRBV28|NA|TRBJ1-5
ASSSSGTRGSQPQH
>TRBV7-9|NA|TRBJ1-2
AMWRVDYGYT
>TRBV5-1|TRBD1|TRBJ1-3
ASSPDRTGNTIY
>TRBV20-1|TRBD2|TRBJ2-3
SARDPLAGGRAVDTQY
>TRBV9|TRBD2|TRBJ2-1
ASGGLAGGTNEQF
>TRBV14|NA|TRBJ2-3
ASSGGLVKDTQY
>TRBV29-1|NA|TRBJ2-7
SVVFRSSYEQY
>TRBV25-1|NA|TRBJ1-5
ASRIRPHSNQPQH
>TRBV5-1|NA|TRBJ2-1
ASRGSRWAANEQF
>TRBV9|NA|TRBJ2-1
ASSPFWESSYNEQF
>TRBV10-3|NA|TRBJ1-1
AISGKGSNGNTEAF
>TRBV28|NA|TRBJ1-1
ASSLPPWGGTEAF
>TRBV12-3/TRBV12-4|TRBD1|TRBJ2-7
ASRLILGQGSYEQY